These 21 T cell receptor beta chains came from one sample sequenced in a study of T cell changes during pregnancy in multiple sclerosis. The table came from immunoSEQ multiplex PCR; TCRdb's copy has only in-frame clones and leaves some out. The sample shows roughly 72,000 clones, around 90% of them seen only once. Sequencing used peripheral blood, obtained in the first trimester of pregnancy. The source is a female donor in good health, enrolled as a control in a pregnancy study.

The V gene is TRBV4-1, the J gene TRBJ1-4; D is ambiguous. The CDR3 sequence is 14 residues long. Germline CDR1 reads MGHRA; CDR2 reads YSYEKL. Trimming pared 0 bases from V and 7 bases from J, leaving 9 bases between. CDR3 sequence reads: CASSQEFRFEKLFF. In DNA, the CDR3 is TGCGCCAGCAGCCAAGAGTTCAGGTTTGAAAAACTGTTTTTT.

This clone was observed a few times. The chain links TRBV19 to TRBJ1-1, with 10 bases lining up with TRBD1. This CDR3 has 14 residues. Germline values: CDR1 LNHDA, CDR2 SQIVND (reference sequence). Trimming at V came to 6 bases and at J to 4 bases, leaving 5 bases not matched to a gene. CDR3 protein: CASRSGQGPTEAFF. The CDR3 DNA is TGTGCCAGTAGATCGGGACAGGGGCCCACTGAAGCTTTCTTT. The full variable domain, completed using reference TRBV19 and TRBJ1-1, is DGGITQSPKYLFRKEGQNVTLSCEQNLNHDAMYWYRQDPGQGLRLIYYSQIVNDFQKGDIAEGYSVSREKKESFPLTVTSAQKNPTAFYLCASRSGQGPTEAFFGQGTRLTVV.

The chain combines TRBV5-1 with TRBJ1-1, with TRBD1 identical over 10 bases. Germline CDR1 SGHRS, CDR2 YFSETQ. The CDR3 spans 14 residues. Germline trimming cut 4 bases from V and 6 bases from J; bases unmatched to any gene: 6. In DNA form, the CDR3 reads TGCGCCAGCAGCCAGCGGGGACAGGGGCCTGAAGCTTTCTTT. Protein sequence: CASSQRGQGPEAFF.

The V call is TRBV5-4, the J call TRBJ1-1; D unclear. Trimming took off 2 bases at V and 7 bases at J, with 9 bases between the two ends. Germline loops: CDR1 SGHNT, CDR2 YYREEE (reference sequence). CDR3 length: 12 amino acids. The CDR3 is CASSFQELEAFF. The CDR3 DNA follows: TGTGCCAGCAGCTTTCAAGAACTTGAAGCTTTCTTT.

This rearrangement joins TRBV6-1 to TRBJ2-3, with TRBD2 matching 15 bases. The V gene's germline CDR1 is MNHNS and CDR2 SASEGT. V lost 4 bases and J lost 6; bases outside the gene matches: 8. This CDR3 is built from 17 residues. DNA for the CDR3: TGTGCCAGCAGTGCCCGGACTAGCGGGGGGGCTACGGATACGCAGTATTTT. Encoded protein: CASSARTSGGATDTQYF.

The genes are TRBV7-9 and TRBJ2-7; 7 bases agree with TRBD2. Trimming at V came to 1 base and at J to 10 bases, leaving 7 bases not matched to a gene. Germline CDR1 is SEHNR and CDR2 is FQNEAQ (reference sequence). This CDR3 has 13 residues. The chain's CDR3 is CASSLVSRGDQYF. In DNA, the CDR3 is TGTGCCAGCAGCTTAGTGAGCCGGGGGGATCAGTACTTC. Drawing the rest from reference TRBV7-9 and TRBJ2-7, the complete variable domain is DTGVSQNPRHKITKRGQNVTFRCDPISEHNRLYWYRQTLGQGPEFLTYFQNEAQLEKSRLLSDRFSAERPKGSFSTLEIQRTEQGDSAMYLCASSLVSRGDQYFGPGTRLTVT.

V and J are TRBV4-3 and TRBJ1-2, with unresolved D. The germline CDR1 and CDR2 sequences are LGHNA and YSLEER. With 2 bases removed from V and 4 bases from J, the gap between germline ends came to 23 bases. This CDR3 region has 18 residues. Written as DNA, the CDR3 is TGCGCCAGCAGCCAAAGGGAGGAACAGAGCTTACATTTCTATGGCTACACCTTC. This gives the protein CASSQREEQSLHFYGYTF.

The chain carries TRBV19 and TRBJ2-7, with D perhaps TRBD1 (6 bases). With 4 bases removed from V and 6 bases from J, the gap between germline ends came to 13 bases. Germline V lookup: CDR1 LNHDA, CDR2 SQIVND (reference sequence). The CDR3 is made up of 13 amino acids. CDR3 sequence: CASSSLTGSEQYF. In nucleotides, the CDR3 is TGTGCCAGTAGTAGCCTAACAGGGTCCGAGCAGTACTTC.

This clone was counted once. The chain links TRBV11-3 to TRBJ2-3, with a tentative D call TRBD2 (6 bases). V lost 3 bases and J lost 5, with 12 bases in between. The CDR3 loop spans 14 amino acids. Per germline, CDR1 SGHNT and CDR2 YENEEA. CDR3 coding DNA: TGTGCCAGCAGCTTGGGGGGAGGTGGAGATACGCAGTATTTT. This codes for CASSLGGGGDTQYF. Drawing the rest from reference TRBV11-3 and TRBJ2-3, the complete variable domain is EAGVVQSPRYKIIEKKQPVAFWCNPISGHNTLYWYLQNLGQGPELLIRYENEEAVDDSQLPKDRFSAERLKGVDSTLKIQPAELGDSAVYLCASSLGGGGDTQYFGPGTRLTVL.

The chain uses TRBV18 and TRBJ2-5, with D possibly being TRBD1 (6 bases). V shed 1 base and J shed 3 bases, with 6 bases lying between them. The CDR3 loop spans 13 amino acids. CDR1 is KGHSH, CDR2 LQKENI, per germline. The CDR3 coding sequence is TGTGCCAGCTCACCACGACAGGAAGAGACCCAGTACTTC. The encoded protein is CASSPRQEETQYF.

The genes are TRBV28 and TRBJ2-5, with 10 bases matching TRBD2. The V gene's germline CDR1 is MDHEN and CDR2 SYDVKM. Trimming cost V 6 bases and J 11 bases; bases outside gene matches: 9. The CDR3 length is 13 residues. This chain's CDR3 is CASSFPGLALQYF. CDR3 sequence (DNA): TGTGCCAGCAGCTTTCCGGGACTAGCGCTACAGTACTTC.

The rearrangement uses TRBV30 and TRBJ2-5, with 9 bases that match TRBD1. Germline V gene lookup returns CDR1 GTSNPN and CDR2 SVGIG (reference sequence). V gave up 5 bases and J gave up 5 bases; unmatched junction bases: 0. The CDR3 consists of 11 residues. The CDR3 loop reads CAWGTGETQYF. CDR3 DNA sequence: TGTGCCTGGGGGACAGGGGAGACCCAGTACTTC.

This sequence joins TRBV6-1 and TRBJ2-2; D gene ambiguous. The CDR3 length is 15 residues. With 4 bases removed from V and 2 bases from J, the gap between germline ends came to 11 bases. Germline-derived CDR1 and CDR2 are MNHNS and SASEGT. The CDR3 is CASSAGQPNTGELFF. In DNA, the CDR3 is TGTGCCAGCAGTGCGGGTCAACCTAACACCGGGGAGCTGTTTTTT.

This clone was observed once. The V call is TRBV29-1, the J call TRBJ2-7; 14 bases match TRBD2. The V segment lost 7 bases and the J segment 2 bases; nucleotides outside the gene matches: 4. From germline, CDR1 is SQVTM and CDR2 ANQGSEA. The CDR3 contains 14 residues. Written as DNA, the CDR3 is TGCAGCGCCGGGACTAGCGGGGGAACCTACGAGCAGTACTTC. Protein sequence: CSAGTSGGTYEQYF.

The gene calls are TRBV11-2 and TRBJ1-2, with TRBD1 matching over 8 bases. CDR3 size: 17 residues. Germline loops: CDR1 SGHAT, CDR2 FQNNGV. J lost 4 bases, V lost 1 base, and 11 bases had no gene match. CDR3 residues: CASSLVFRTGNSYGYTF. For the CDR3, the DNA is TGTGCCAGCAGCTTAGTGTTTAGGACAGGGAATTCCTATGGCTACACCTTC.

This clone was counted a single time. This sequence joins TRBV11-2 and TRBJ2-2; 8 bases are shared with TRBD1. The CDR3 spans 18 residues. From germline, CDR1 is SGHAT and CDR2 FQNNGV. The V and J ends lost 2 bases and 1 base, in that order; junction bases with no gene match: 9. The CDR3 coding sequence is TGTGCCAGCAGCTTATTTTTAGGGGGGACAGGGAACACCGGGGAGCTGTTTTTT. Its translation is CASSLFLGGTGNTGELFF.

The rearrangement links TRBV7-9 to TRBJ1-1; no definite D call. V lost 2 bases and J lost 1, with 5 bases in between. Looked up from germline, CDR1 is SEHNR and CDR2 is FQNEAQ (reference sequence). The CDR3 sequence is 13 residues long. The CDR3 DNA is TGTGCCAGCAGCTTACCAGGGAACACTGAAGCTTTCTTT. Amino acid sequence: CASSLPGNTEAFF. The variable domain in full, completed from reference TRBV7-9 and TRBJ1-1, reads DTGVSQNPRHKITKRGQNVTFRCDPISEHNRLYWYRQTLGQGPEFLTYFQNEAQLEKSRLLSDRFSAERPKGSFSTLEIQRTEQGDSAMYLCASSLPGNTEAFFGQGTRLTVV.

This chain links TRBV27 with TRBJ2-7; 9 positions agree with TRBD1. The CDR3 contains 18 residues. The V and J ends lost 5 bases and 6 bases, in that order; junction bases with no gene match: 20. Germline V gene data show CDR1 as MNHEY and CDR2 as SMNVEV (reference sequence). The CDR3 nucleotides read TGTGCCAGCAGTCCTGGCACCTATTCCGGGACAGGGTGGTTCGAGCAGTACTTC. Its protein product is CASSPGTYSGTGWFEQYF.

The rearrangement uses TRBV11-3 and TRBJ2-2; 7 nucleotides agree with TRBD2. From germline, CDR1 is SGHNT and CDR2 YENEEA. The CDR3 is 17 residues long. Unmatched junction bases numbered 5, after V lost 0 bases and J lost 1 base. The CDR3 nucleotides are TGTGCCAGCAGCTTAGATGCGGCGGGAGAGAACACCGGGGAGCTGTTTTTT. Protein: CASSLDAAGENTGELFF.

J is TRBJ2-3 and V is TRBV28, with TRBD2 matching 12 bases. Germline V gene lookup returns CDR1 MDHEN and CDR2 SYDVKM. The CDR3 totals 18 residues. V lost 3 bases, J lost 1 base, and 8 bases stayed unmatched. CDR3: CASSFLAGGPGGTDTQYF. In DNA, the CDR3 is TGTGCCAGCAGTTTCCTAGCGGGAGGGCCGGGGGGCACAGATACGCAGTATTTT.

V gene TRBV9 combines with J gene TRBJ1-1; the D gene is possibly TRBD1 (6 bases). Germline assignment: CDR1 SGDLS and CDR2 YYNGEE. V was shortened by 4 bases and J by 7 bases, with 29 bases between the two germline ends. CDR3 size: 18 residues. The CDR3 region has the DNA TGTGCCAGCAGCCCCCCTGGACAGCTTCTAACTACCCGCCGTGAAGCTTTCTTT. Amino acids: CASSPPGQLLTTRREAFF.